The next 15 T cell receptor beta chains were all read from a single sample in a study of shared clonotypes between healthy human individuals. Measured with immunoSEQ multiplex PCR; TCRdb has only the in-frame clones, and not every one. The sample holds 2 million to 2.5 million clones; nearly 97% are singletons and the top ten take 0.13%. Sequencing used naive CD4+ T cells sorted from blood. Sample subset: CD45RA+ positively selected. The receptor source for this set is a man aged 18-30 years in good health.

J is TRBJ1-5 and V is TRBV11-2; weak D call: TRBD1 (5 bases). Germline V lookup: CDR1 SGHAT, CDR2 FQNNGV. This CDR3 has 15 residues. The V end was cut by 4 bases, the J end by 1 base, with 11 bases between. Written as DNA, the CDR3 is TGTGCCAGCAGCTCCGGCAGGGACAGCAATCAGCCCCAGCATTTT. It codes for CASSSGRDSNQPQHF.

This rearrangement joins TRBV29-1 to TRBJ1-4; a weak D match, TRBD1 (6 bases). Between the trimmed V and J ends, which lost 7 bases and 2 bases, there was a span of 11 bases. This CDR3 has 13 amino acids. Germline lookup yields CDR1 SQVTM and CDR2 ANQGSEA. The CDR3 loop reads CSGRRGTNEKLFF. In nucleotides, the CDR3 is TGCAGCGGACGGAGGGGGACTAATGAAAAACTGTTTTTT. Together with reference TRBV29-1 and TRBJ1-4, the CDR3 gives the full variable domain: SAVISQKPSRDICQRGTSLTIQCQVDSQVTMMFWYRQQPGQSLTLIATANQGSEATYESGFVIDKFPISRPNLTFSTLTVSNMSPEDSSIYLCSGRRGTNEKLFFGSGTQLSVL.

The CDR3, as DNA: TGTGCCACCAGCAGAGATTGGCAGGGGGCTAGAGCTGAAGCTTTCTTT. Encoded protein: CATSRDWQGARAEAFF. The chain has TRBV15 and TRBJ1-1; TRBD1 matches 8 bases. V was pared by 0 bases and J by 6 bases, with 9 bases of the junction left unmatched. Germline lookup yields CDR1 LNHNV and CDR2 YYDKDF (reference sequence). This CDR3 contains 16 residues. Supplemented by reference TRBV15 and TRBJ1-1, the full variable domain reads DAMVIQNPRYQVTQFGKPVTLSCSQTLNHNVMYWYQQKSSQAPKLLFHYYDKDFNNEADTPDNFQSRRPNTSFCFLDIRSPGLGDTAMYLCATSRDWQGARAEAFFGQGTRLTVV.

V usage is TRBV4-1 and J usage is TRBJ1-2, with D perhaps TRBD1 (5 bases). CDR1 MGHRA and CDR2 YSYEKL come from the germline V gene. V was clipped by 1 base and J by 0 bases, with 18 bases between them. The CDR3 loop spans 18 amino acids. The CDR3 DNA follows: TGCGCCAGCAGCCAAGTAAGCCGGCGGGACTTAACTAACTATGGCTACACCTTC. Encoded protein: CASSQVSRRDLTNYGYTF.

The chain carries TRBV6-5 and TRBJ2-7, with 9 bases identical to TRBD1. Germline CDR1 reads MNHEY; CDR2 reads SVGAGI. The V gene end was trimmed by 5 bases and the J gene end by 2 bases; junction bases not matched to a gene: 7. The CDR3 is 15 residues long. This CDR3 is CASSQGTGLPYEQYF. The CDR3 DNA reads TGTGCCAGCAGTCAAGGGACAGGGCTTCCCTACGAGCAGTACTTC.

The V call is TRBV29-1, the J call TRBJ2-1; D ambiguous. This CDR3 has 13 amino acids. Germline V lookup: CDR1 SQVTM, CDR2 ANQGSEA. The ends were cut back, 4 bases at V and 5 bases at J, with 12 bases in the middle. Written as DNA, the CDR3 is TGCAGCGTTGGCCTAAGCTTCCACAATGAGCAGTTCTTC. This codes for CSVGLSFHNEQFF.

This chain uses TRBV11-2 with TRBJ2-7; 9 nucleotides match TRBD1. After removal of 3 bases from V and 5 bases from J, the junction contained 11 bases not matched to a gene. The germline gives CDR1 SGHAT, CDR2 FQNNGV. This CDR3 is 16 amino acids long. The CDR3: CASSFFGTGRFHEQYF. In DNA, the CDR3 is TGTGCCAGCAGCTTCTTCGGGACAGGGAGGTTCCACGAGCAGTACTTC.

The chain is built from TRBV20-1 and TRBJ2-3; D is uncertain. Germline-derived CDR1 and CDR2 are DFQATT and SNEGSKA (reference sequence). The CDR3 is 11 amino acids. Deletions cut 3 bases from V and 6 bases from J, with 7 bases between. This CDR3 is CSASPLDTQYF. CDR3 bases: TGCAGTGCTAGCCCCTTGGATACGCAGTATTTT.

About this clone: At the DNA level, this CDR3 is encoded by other sequences in the same sample as well. This chain links TRBV28 with TRBJ1-2; 9 nucleotides line up with TRBD1. This CDR3 region has 14 residues. Trimming removed 5 bases from V and 1 base from J; junction bases left unmatched: 2. Germline V gene data show CDR1 as MDHEN and CDR2 as SYDVKM. The CDR3, as DNA: TGTGCCAGCAGTCCGGGACAGGGTAACTATGGCTACACCTTC. It specifies CASSPGQGNYGYTF.

The chain uses TRBV7-8 and TRBJ1-1; possibly TRBD1 for D (5 bases). V lost 2 bases and J 8 bases, leaving 12 bases between the germline ends. CDR1 is SGHVS and CDR2 is FQNEAQ in the germline V gene. The CDR3 sequence is 13 residues long. The CDR3 region has the DNA TGTGCCAGCAGCTTAAAGGACACGCTCGAAGCTTTCTTT. It codes for CASSLKDTLEAFF.

Notes on this clone: Within the sample, other DNA sequences also encode this same CDR3. The rearrangement joins TRBV30 to TRBJ1-4; 9 bases agree with TRBD1. Looked up from germline, CDR1 is GTSNPN and CDR2 is SVGIG (reference sequence). Losses at the gene ends were 1 base for V and 7 bases for J; bases not matched to a gene: 1. CDR3 length equals 13 residues. This CDR3 reads CAWSADRGEKLFF. The CDR3 nucleotides are TGTGCCTGGAGTGCGGACAGGGGTGAAAAACTGTTTTTT. Supplemented by reference TRBV30 and TRBJ1-4, the full variable domain reads SQTIHQWPATLVQPVGSPLSLECTVEGTSNPNLYWYRQAAGRGLQLLFYSVGIGQISSEVPQNLSASRPQDRQFILSSKKLLLSDSGFYLCAWSADRGEKLFFGSGTQLSVL.

The V call is TRBV5-1, the J call TRBJ2-1; a possible D gene is TRBD1 (6 bases). Germline loops: CDR1 SGHRS, CDR2 YFSETQ. This CDR3 contains 17 residues. Trimming left V 5 bases short and J 2 bases short, with 20 bases between. CDR3 sequence (DNA): TGCGCCAGCAGATCCAACCCCCTGGACAGCCCCTACAATGAGCAGTTCTTC. Protein product: CASRSNPLDSPYNEQFF.

J is TRBJ1-4 and V is TRBV7-9; perhaps TRBD1 as D (5 bases). The CDR3 consists of 13 residues. Germline CDR1 SEHNR, CDR2 FQNEAQ (reference sequence). Trimming shortened V by 4 bases and J by 8 bases, and 11 bases separated the two germline ends. CDR3 amino acids: CASSSGPSEKLFF. CDR3 DNA sequence: TGTGCCAGCAGCTCGGGACCGAGCGAAAAACTGTTTTTT.

The chain has TRBV2 and TRBJ2-2; a possible D gene is TRBD2 (5 bases). CDR3 size: 13 residues. CDR1 and CDR2 (germline): SNHLY, FYNNEI. V lost 8 bases and J 6 bases, leaving 13 bases between the germline ends. The chain's CDR3 is CASRGEGSGELFF. The CDR3 nucleotides read TGTGCCAGCCGGGGAGAAGGGTCCGGGGAGCTGTTTTTT.

The chain links TRBV28 to TRBJ1-4; 10 bases are shared with TRBD1. The germline V gene has CDR1 MDHEN and CDR2 SYDVKM. The CDR3 spans 16 residues. With V trimmed by 6 bases and J by 4 bases, 8 bases remained unmatched. The CDR3 DNA is TGTGCCAGCAGGGCCGGGACAGGGGTTTTTAATGAAAAACTGTTTTTT. It encodes CASRAGTGVFNEKLFF.